A selection of T cell receptor beta chains follows, all from one sample in a study of T-cell reconstitution after alpha-beta-depleted transplantation in children. TCRdb re-derived calls from the PCR reads in MiXCR, one entry per CDR3 protein. The sample includes fewer than 550,000 distinct CDR3 sequences, roughly 10% of them seen just once. Sample: PBMCs from the stem cell graft donor, taken from the stem cell graft. Every receptor here comes from a human donor who donated a stem cell graft to a child with acute myeloid leukemia. CDR3s include the opening cysteine and the closing phenylalanine or tryptophan. Fields, in order: V gene, J gene, clone size, D gene, CDR3 DNA, CDR3 protein. A D gene is named only where the DNA matches it firmly. A clone size is listed for some rows: how often the clone was seen (once, few, many), or a class if it is expanded.

>TRBV6-2/TRBV6-3|TRBJ2-5|many|TRBD1
TGTGCCAGCAGTATGGGACAGGAGGAAGAGACCCAGTACTTC
CASSMGQEEETQYF
>TRBV4-1|TRBJ2-7|-|TRBD1
TGCGCCAGCAGCCAAGGGGACAGGGTCCTCCCCTGCGAGCAGTACTTC
CASSQGDRVLPCEQYF
>TRBV7-3|TRBJ2-1|-|-
TGTGCCAGCAGCTTAAGGATGGGGCGGGGAAACGATGAGCAGTTCTTC
CASSLRMGRGNDEQFF
>TRBV7-6|TRBJ1-5|-|TRBD1
TGTGCCAGCAGCTTAAGAGGGGGCATGGGCAATCAGCCCCAGCATTTT
CASSLRGGMGNQPQHF
>TRBV6-5|TRBJ2-2|-|TRBD1
TGTGCCAGCAGTTACGCCTGGACAGGAGGCGGGGAGCTGTTTTTT
CASSYAWTGGGELFF
>TRBV5-1|TRBJ1-1|-|TRBD1
TGCGCCAGCAGCTTTACAGGGGGATCTCCCTTAGACATCGAAGCTTTCTTT
CASSFTGGSPLDIEAFF
>TRBV7-6|TRBJ2-2|few|TRBD1
TGTGCCAGCAGCTCCCAGGGGGCGTTGGACACCGGGGAGCTGTTTTTT
CASSSQGALDTGELFF
>TRBV12-3/TRBV12-4|TRBJ2-5|many|-
-
CASSSSASETQYF
>TRBV5-6|TRBJ1-1|-|TRBD1
TGTGCCAGCAGCCCACAGGGGCTTCCTGAAGCTTTCTTT
CASSPQGLPEAFF
>TRBV12-3/TRBV12-4|TRBJ2-1|-|-
TGTGCCAGCAGCCTCGACCCGGCGGGGAATGAGCAGTTCTTC
CASSLDPAGNEQFF
>TRBV11-2|TRBJ2-3|many|-
TGTGCCAGCAGCTTCGGAAACACAGATACGCAGTATTTT
CASSFGNTDTQYF
>TRBV14|TRBJ1-3|few|-
TGTGCCAGCAGCCAAGGGGGGAGCTCTGGAAACACCATATATTTT
CASSQGGSSGNTIYF
>TRBV20-1|TRBJ2-5|few|-
TGCAGTGCTAGCAAAGGAGAAGCCCAAGAGACCCAGTACTTC
CSASKGEAQETQYF
>TRBV15|TRBJ2-5|-|-
TGTGCCACCAGCAGAGATCCGTATGAGACCCAGTACTTC
CATSRDPYETQYF
>TRBV24-1|TRBJ2-1|few|TRBD2
TGTGCCACCAGCGGCGGGAGTTTAAATGAGCAGTTCTTC
CATSGGSLNEQFF
>TRBV9|TRBJ1-6|-|-
TGTGCCAGCAGCCCTCAGGGGTTGATTTCACCCCTCCACTTT
CASSPQGLISPLHF
>TRBV5-8|TRBJ1-1|-|-
TGTGCCAGCACCCTGGACAGGAACACTGAAGCTTTCTTT
CASTLDRNTEAFF
>TRBV12-3/TRBV12-4|TRBJ2-1|-|TRBD2
TGTGCCAGCAGTTTAAGACTAGCGGGAGCGCATGAGCAGTTCTTC
CASSLRLAGAHEQFF
>TRBV20-1|TRBJ1-1|many|-
TGCAGTGCTACCCCAGACAACACTGAAGCTTTCTTT
CSATPDNTEAFF
>TRBV12-3/TRBV12-4|TRBJ1-5|-|-
TGTGCCAGCAGTTTTATGGGGGCGGATCAGCCCCAGCATTTT
CASSFMGADQPQHF
>TRBV4-1|TRBJ1-1|-|-
TGCGCCAGCAGCCCCCGCTTTCCTCTAGGGAACACTGAAGCTTTCTTT
CASSPRFPLGNTEAFF
>TRBV7-9|TRBJ2-2|few|-
TGTGCCAGCAGCTTAAAGGGCCGAACCGGGGAGCTGTTTTTT
CASSLKGRTGELFF
>TRBV6-2/TRBV6-3|TRBJ1-6|many|TRBD1
TGTGCCAGCAGTGCCGGGACAGGGGACACTTCACCCCTCCACTTT
CASSAGTGDTSPLHF
>TRBV25-1|TRBJ1-4|-|-
TGTGCCAGCAGTGAAGGGGCTAATGAAAAACTGTTTTTT
CASSEGANEKLFF
>TRBV19|TRBJ2-1|-|TRBD2
TGTGCCAGTAGTGCGACTAGCGGGACCGATTCCTACAATGAGCAGTTCTTC
CASSATSGTDSYNEQFF
>TRBV5-6|TRBJ2-5|many|-
TGTGCCAGCAGCTTTGGGGTGATGCAGACCCAGTACTTC
CASSFGVMQTQYF
>TRBV5-1|TRBJ2-3|few|TRBD1
TGCGCCAGCAGCTTTGGCGGGACAGGGAGCACAGATACGCAGTATTTT
CASSFGGTGSTDTQYF
>TRBV5-1|TRBJ2-3|few|-
TGCGCCAGCAGCTCCACTCTAGATACGCAGTATTTT
CASSSTLDTQYF